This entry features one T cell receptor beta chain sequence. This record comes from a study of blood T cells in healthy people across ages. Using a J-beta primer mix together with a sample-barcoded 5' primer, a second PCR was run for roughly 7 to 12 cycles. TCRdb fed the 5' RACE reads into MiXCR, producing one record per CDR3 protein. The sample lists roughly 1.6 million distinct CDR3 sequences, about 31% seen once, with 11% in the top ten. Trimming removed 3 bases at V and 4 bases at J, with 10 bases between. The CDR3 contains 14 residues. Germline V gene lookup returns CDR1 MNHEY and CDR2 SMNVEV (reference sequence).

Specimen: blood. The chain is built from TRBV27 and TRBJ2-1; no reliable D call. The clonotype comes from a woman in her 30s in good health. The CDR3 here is CASSFYPSYNEQFF. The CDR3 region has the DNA TGTGCCAGCAGTTTCTACCCCTCGTACAATGAGCAGTTCTTC.